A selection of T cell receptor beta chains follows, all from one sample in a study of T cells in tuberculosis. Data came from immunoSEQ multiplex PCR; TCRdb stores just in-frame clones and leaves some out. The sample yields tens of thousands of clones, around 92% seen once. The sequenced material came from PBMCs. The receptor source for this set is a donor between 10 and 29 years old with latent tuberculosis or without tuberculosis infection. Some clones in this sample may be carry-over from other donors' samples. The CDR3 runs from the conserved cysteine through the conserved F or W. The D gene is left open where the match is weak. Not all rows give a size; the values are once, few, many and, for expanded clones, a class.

TGCGCCAGCAGCTTGGACAGTGGCTATGGCTACACCTTC CASSLDSGYGYTF few . TRBJ1-2 TRBV5-1
TGCGCCAGCAGCTCCGCCTCAGTTGGGACAGAGCAGTTCTTC CASSSASVGTEQFF . . TRBJ2-1 TRBV5-1
TGTGCCAGCAGCTTGGCTAGCCAGACAGGATTCTATGGCTACACCTTC CASSLASQTGFYGYTF . . TRBJ1-2 TRBV11-2
TGTGCCATCAGTGAGGTGCAGGCGTCCTACACCTTC CAISEVQASYTF . . TRBJ1-2 TRBV10-3
TGTGCCAGCAGCGTAGTCCCCCATAGCGGGGGGAAAGAGACCCAGTACTTC CASSVVPHSGGKETQYF . TRBD2 TRBJ2-5 TRBV9
TGTGCCAGCAGCCGCCGTGGCGGGGTGCGAAGAGAGACCCAGTACTTC CASSRRGGVRRETQYF . . TRBJ2-5 TRBV7-2
TGCGCCAGCAGCCAAGATGTACCGGGACATTCAAGTCAGCCCCAGCATTTT CASSQDVPGHSSQPQHF . . TRBJ1-5 TRBV4-3
TGTGCCAGCAAGGACAGTCTTAACACCGGGGAGCTGTTTTTT CASKDSLNTGELFF . . TRBJ2-2 TRBV2
TGTGTCAGAAGCTTAGGGGTAGCGGGGACAGATACGCAGTATTTT CVRSLGVAGTDTQYF . . TRBJ2-3 TRBV7-5
TGTGCCAGCTCGCAGACTAGCGGGGGGCTCAATGAGCAGTTCTTC CASSQTSGGLNEQFF few TRBD2 TRBJ2-1 TRBV18
TGTGCCAGCAGCCACTCCACTTTCGGGGGGGCTTCCAATGAGCAGTTCTTC CASSHSTFGGASNEQFF . TRBD2 TRBJ2-1 TRBV4-2
TGTGCCCGCCGGTCCCTTAACTATGGCTACACCTTC CARRSLNYGYTF few . TRBJ1-2 TRBV6-8
TGTGCCAGCACCCAACCTGGGAGGGGGAGAAACACCGGGGAGCTGTTTTTT CASTQPGRGRNTGELFF . . TRBJ2-2 TRBV7-2
TGTGCCAGCAATGACCGAGGGCGAGGCGGGGAGCTGTTTTTT CASNDRGRGGELFF . . TRBJ2-2 TRBV6-6
TGCGCCAGCAGTCTGCGGTTGAACACTGAAGCTTTCTTT CASSLRLNTEAFF . . TRBJ1-1 TRBV23-1
TGCGCCAGCAGCCAAGGATACAGGGGGGATTCACCCCTCCACTTT CASSQGYRGDSPLHF . TRBD1 TRBJ1-6 TRBV4-3
TGTGCCAGCAGCCCACAGGGGAATCAGCCCCAGCATTTT CASSPQGNQPQHF . TRBD1 TRBJ1-5 TRBV7-2
TGCGCCAGCAGCCAGGCCGGGACAGGGGCTAATGAAAAACTGTTTTTT CASSQAGTGANEKLFF . TRBD1 TRBJ1-4 TRBV4-1
TGCGCCAGCAGCCTCCGGACAGGGGGCTACGAGCAGTACTTC CASSLRTGGYEQYF . TRBD1 TRBJ2-7 TRBV5-1
TGTGCCAGCAGCCCGAGAGGAGGGTCGGGGATAGGAAACACCATATATTTT CASSPRGGSGIGNTIYF . . TRBJ1-3 TRBV27
TGTGCCAGCAGTCCCCGGGAGGGATTAAGTGAGCAGTTCTTC CASSPREGLSEQFF . TRBD2 TRBJ2-1 TRBV27
TGTGCCAGCAGACCTCGGACTGGTCCCTACGAGCAGTACTTC CASRPRTGPYEQYF . . TRBJ2-7 TRBV6-5
TGTGCCAGCAGCTTGGCCACGGGACAGGGGGACACTGAAGCTTTCTTT CASSLATGQGDTEAFF . TRBD1 TRBJ1-1 TRBV5-6
TGCAGTGTTGCGTGGGGAAACACCATATATTTT CSVAWGNTIYF . . TRBJ1-3 TRBV20-1
TGTGCCAGCAGCTCACCCGCAGGGTACCAAGAGACCCAGTACTTC CASSSPAGYQETQYF . . TRBJ2-5 TRBV5-5
TGTGCCAGCTCACCACAGACAGAGGACACTGAAGCTTTCTTT CASSPQTEDTEAFF . . TRBJ1-1 TRBV18
TGTGCCAGTAGTTCCTGGACAGGGGACAATTCACCCCTCCACTTT CASSSWTGDNSPLHF . TRBD1 TRBJ1-6 TRBV19
TGTGCCAGCAGCCTCGGGGATTCACCCCTCCACTTT CASSLGDSPLHF few . TRBJ1-6 TRBV5-4
TGTGCCAGCTCACCCTTACAGGGGTCCTATAATTCACCCCTCCACTTT CASSPLQGSYNSPLHF . TRBD1 TRBJ1-6 TRBV18
TGTGCCAGCAGTGGGACAGGGATAAACACTGAAGCTTTCTTT CASSGTGINTEAFF . TRBD1 TRBJ1-1 TRBV6-5
TGTGCCAGCAGTAAGGGACAGGACGGATATGAAGCTTTCTTT CASSKGQDGYEAFF . TRBD1 TRBJ1-1 TRBV5-5
TGCGCCAGCAGCCCCGGGGTAGCCGGTGAGCAGTTCTTC CASSPGVAGEQFF . . TRBJ2-1 TRBV10-1
TGTGCCAGCAGCTTACCAGGGGCTCAGCCCCAGCATTTT CASSLPGAQPQHF . . TRBJ1-5 TRBV7-2
TGTGCCAGCAGCTCAGACCCGAGGCCTGGAAACACCATATATTTT CASSSDPRPGNTIYF once . TRBJ1-3 TRBV11-2
TGTGCCAGCAGCGAACCTAAGCGGGGGGCACCCATTCAGCCTTCTCAGGAGCAGTTCTTC CASSEPKRGAPIQPSQEQFF . TRBD2 TRBJ2-1 TRBV9